The clone carrying this T cell receptor beta chain was observed many times. Its specificity is unknown. A 10-nucleotide random UMI tagged transcripts in template-switch 5'RACE cDNA synthesis. A single record per CDR3 protein comes from TCRdb applying MiXCR to the 5' RACE reads. Of about 76,000 distinct CDR3 sequences in the sample, roughly 15% were seen once. This entry belongs to a study of neurological immune-mediated disorders. Germline V CDR1 and CDR2: LGHDT, YNNKEL (reference sequence). The CDR3 covers 13 residues. V lost 4 bases, J lost 8 bases, and 14 bases lay in between. Study-level results: HTLV-1-associated myelopathy ranked highest for TCR clonal expansion and multiple sclerosis lowest, beneath healthy controls.

PBMCs stored at -80 C, 2 million in total, were the source of the unsorted libraries. Material for sequencing was PBMCs. This receptor was identified in a woman aged 35 to 49 in good health. The chain employs TRBV3-1 and TRBJ1-1; D perhaps matches TRBD1 (6 bases). CDR3 amino acids: CASSLQRTAEAFF. The CDR3 nucleotides are TGTGCCAGCAGCCTCCAGCGGACAGCAGAAGCTTTCTTT.